This TCR beta chain is drawn from a study of chemoradiotherapy in HPV16-positive cancers. The overall study: A couple of HPV16-positive patients' cells yielded candidate HPV-specific clones and common motifs.

Study-wide results and caveats: During treatment, candidate HPV-specific clones and E7-related motifs expanded in tumor.

Here immunoSEQ multiplex PCR was the method, and the copy in TCRdb shows in-frame clones only, minus some. The sample shows about 34,000 clones, over 80% of them seen only once. Remarks on this clone: Its antigen is still unknown.

This CDR3 is built from 13 residues. Trimming took 5 bases from V and 5 from J; bases not matched to a gene: 2. Germline CDR1 SGHNT, CDR2 YENEEA. This chain links TRBV11-3 with TRBJ2-3, with 9 nucleotides matching TRBD1. Material: blood, obtained from a patient who underwent chemoradiotherapy. This receptor was obtained from a human donor with HPV-associated anogenital cancer. CDR3 nucleotides: TGTGCCAGCAGCCGACAGGGGGGAGATACGCAGTATTTT. Translated, it gives CASSRQGGDTQYF.